These 29 T cell receptor beta chains were sequenced from one sample in a study of response to subunit inactivated influenza vaccine. MiXCR, run by TCRdb on the RT-PCR reads, gives a single entry per CDR3 protein. The sample carries fewer than 700,000 distinct CDR3 sequences, 13% recorded once. The source material was PBMCs from blood, sampled about 6 weeks after vaccination. The source is a man aged 50-59 years who received an inactivated influenza vaccine.

A few counts support this clonotype. This sequence joins TRBV6-5 and TRBJ1-6, with TRBD1 identical over 8 bases. The CDR3 consists of 15 residues. CDR1 is MNHEY and CDR2 is SVGAGI in the germline V gene. Trimming removed 2 bases from V and 6 bases from J; junction bases left unmatched: 3. The CDR3 coding sequence is TGTGCCAGCAGTTACCGACAGGGGATTAATTCACCCCTCCACTTT. Translated: CASSYRQGINSPLHF.

This clonotype was counted only a few times. The genes are TRBV5-5 and TRBJ1-4, with D maybe TRBD1 (6 bases). Trimming removed 4 bases at V and 5 bases at J, with 18 bases between. The CDR3 has 16 residues. Germline loops: CDR1 SGHKS, CDR2 YYEKEE (reference sequence). The CDR3 DNA is TGTGCCAGCAGCCAGTGGGCAGGGGAATTAAATGAAAAACTGTTTTTT. The encoded protein is CASSQWAGELNEKLFF.

The chain carries TRBV20-1 and TRBJ2-5; D is possibly TRBD1 (6 bases). The CDR3 is 13 residues long. Germline V lookup: CDR1 DFQATT, CDR2 SNEGSKA (reference sequence). Trimming shortened V by 8 bases and J by 0 bases, and 13 bases separated the two germline ends. CDR3 loop: CSSGTTYQETQYF. The CDR3, as DNA: TGCAGTTCAGGGACAACGTACCAAGAGACCCAGTACTTC.

This clonotype was counted a few times. This chain links TRBV14 with TRBJ2-7; 10 bases match TRBD2. In germline, CDR1 is SGHDN, CDR2 FVKESK. The CDR3 has 14 amino acids. With V trimmed by 4 bases and J by 5 bases, 5 bases remained unmatched. CDR3 in DNA: TGTGCCAGCAGCCCCAGACTAGCGGGTCACGAGCAGTACTTC. Amino acids: CASSPRLAGHEQYF.

The table lists this clonotype with many counts. The chain links TRBV27 to TRBJ1-5, with a weak D call TRBD1 (6 bases). Germline CDR1 MNHEY, CDR2 SMNVEV (reference sequence). CDR3 length: 13 amino acids. V was clipped by 7 bases and J by 0 bases, with 7 bases between them. The CDR3, as DNA: TGTGCCAGCAAGGGGGATAGCAATCAGCCCCAGCATTTT. As protein: CASKGDSNQPQHF.

The V and J genes are TRBV11-2 and TRBJ2-3, with 8 bases that match TRBD2. The CDR3 spans 14 residues. V shed 6 bases, J shed 5 bases, and the junction held 7 bases outside the gene matches. Germline V gene lookup returns CDR1 SGHAT and CDR2 FQNNGV. CDR3: CASSYNGGGDTQYF. CDR3 nucleotides: TGTGCCAGCAGTTACAACGGGGGGGGAGATACGCAGTATTTT.

This clonotype showed up just a few times. DNA for the CDR3: TGCAGTGCCTATCCCCCAGGGGGATATGAAAAACTGTTTTTT. This gives the protein CSAYPPGGYEKLFF. This chain uses TRBV20-1 with TRBJ1-4; TRBD1 aligns across 7 bases. Germline V gene data show CDR1 as DFQATT and CDR2 as SNEGSKA (reference sequence). There are 14 residues in the CDR3. V shed 6 bases and J 6 bases; nucleotides not matched to a gene: 10.

V and J are TRBV10-2 and TRBJ2-3; D gene unclear. The CDR3 spans 13 residues. The germline V gene encodes CDR1 WSHSY and CDR2 SAAADI. Trimming removed 4 bases from V and 6 bases from J, with 11 bases in between. Here the CDR3 DNA reads TGCGCCAGCAGTGGGGTTGTGGGGGATACGCAGTATTTT. Translated: CASSGVVGDTQYF.

The chain carries TRBV27 and TRBJ2-7; 8 bases match TRBD2. This CDR3 has 15 amino acids. Unmatched junction bases numbered 7, after V lost 5 bases and J lost 1 base. CDR1 is MNHEY and CDR2 is SMNVEV in the germline V gene (reference sequence). The CDR3 DNA reads TGTGCCAGCAGTAGGGTGAGCGGGGGATCCTACGAGCAGTACTTC. This encodes CASSRVSGGSYEQYF.

The gene calls are TRBV2 and TRBJ2-1; 7 positions agree with TRBD1. The CDR3 runs to 12 residues. With 8 bases clipped from V and 13 bases from J, the junction kept 11 bases outside the gene matches. The germline V gene encodes CDR1 SNHLY and CDR2 FYNNEI. CDR3 sequence: CASERQGINQFF. As DNA, the CDR3 is TGTGCCAGCGAAAGACAGGGAATAAATCAGTTCTTC.

The V gene is TRBV4-3, the J gene TRBJ1-5; TRBD1 might be the D (6 bases). V was pared by 4 bases and J by 4 bases, with 23 bases between. Germline CDR1 and CDR2: LGHNA and YSLEER. The CDR3 consists of 18 residues. In DNA, the CDR3 is TGCGCCAGCAGCCGCAGATTAAGGTCGGGGGCAGTTAATCAGCCCCAGCATTTT. Translating gives CASSRRLRSGAVNQPQHF.

The chain has TRBV6-2 or TRBV6-3 and TRBJ1-2; D unclear. Germline V gene data show CDR1 as MNHEY and CDR2 as SVGEGT. V lost 4 bases, J lost 5 bases, and 5 bases lay in between. This CDR3 comprises 11 residues. CDR3 loop: CASSSRYGYTF. The CDR3 DNA follows: TGTGCCAGCAGTTCACGGTATGGCTACACCTTC.

The chain employs TRBV20-1 and TRBJ1-2, with 9 bases matching TRBD1. Germline V gives CDR1 DFQATT, CDR2 SNEGSKA (reference sequence). Trimming removed 5 bases from V and 5 bases from J; junction bases left unmatched: 9. The CDR3 spans 14 residues. CDR3 nucleotides: TGCAGTGCTTTCACGGACAGGGGTGTATATGGCTACACCTTC. Protein: CSAFTDRGVYGYTF.

The V gene is TRBV5-1, the J gene TRBJ2-7; the match to TRBD2 covers 7 bases. Germline V gives CDR1 SGHRS, CDR2 YFSETQ. The CDR3 extends over 14 amino acids. V lost 1 base to trimming and J lost 6 bases; unmatched junction nucleotides: 7. The CDR3 region has the DNA TGCGCCAGCAGCTTGTCTGTACCGGGGGGCGAGCAGTACTTC. Translation: CASSLSVPGGEQYF.

The chain has TRBV4-3 and TRBJ2-7; TRBD1 or TRBD2 may be the D gene (5 bases each). The CDR3 extends over 15 amino acids. CDR1 LGHNA and CDR2 YSLEER come from the germline V gene. V was pared by 0 bases and J by 5 bases, with 14 bases between. The CDR3 coding sequence is TGCGCCAGCAGCCAAGAAGCAGGGCGGGTCCACGAGCAGTACTTC. Protein product: CASSQEAGRVHEQYF.

In this sample, this clonotype turned up many times. The rearrangement links TRBV29-1 to TRBJ2-5, with 13 nucleotides matching TRBD2. After removal of 5 bases from V and 4 bases from J, the junction contained 7 bases not matched to a gene. This CDR3 has 15 amino acids. The V gene's germline CDR1 is SQVTM and CDR2 ANQGSEA. The CDR3 region is CSVLTSGRPGETQYF. In DNA form, the CDR3 reads TGCAGCGTTCTGACTAGCGGGAGGCCGGGAGAGACCCAGTACTTC.

V gene TRBV20-1 combines with J gene TRBJ2-3; possible D gene TRBD1, 5 bases. The V gene's germline CDR1 is DFQATT and CDR2 SNEGSKA (reference sequence). The CDR3 spans 13 residues. V lost 3 bases and J 2 bases, leaving 9 bases between the germline ends. This CDR3 is CSASNRNTDTQYF. DNA of the CDR3: TGCAGTGCTAGTAACAGGAACACAGATACGCAGTATTTT.

The chain couples TRBV5-4 to TRBJ2-1, with 12 bases identical to TRBD2. Trimming removed 0 bases from V and 9 bases from J; junction bases left unmatched: 4. Germline loops: CDR1 SGHNT, CDR2 YYREEE (reference sequence). The CDR3 consists of 15 residues. DNA of the CDR3: TGTGCCAGCAGCTTGGCTAGCGGGAGGGAAGGTGAGCAGTTCTTC. This encodes CASSLASGREGEQFF.

This rearrangement joins TRBV11-1 to TRBJ2-7; no clear D gene. V was pared by 4 bases and J by 4 bases, with 17 bases between. Germline V lookup: CDR1 SGHAT, CDR2 FQDESV (reference sequence). The CDR3 covers 15 residues. In DNA, the CDR3 is TGTGCCAGCAGCTCGAGACGGATAAAAGTGTACGAGCAGTACTTC. Amino acids: CASSSRRIKVYEQYF.

The CDR3 bases are TGTGCCAGCAAGAGGCCGGGACAGCTCTACGAGCAGTACTTC. Protein: CASKRPGQLYEQYF. The genes are TRBV6-2 or TRBV6-3 and TRBJ2-7, with 7 bases aligning to TRBD1. Germline values: CDR1 MNHEY, CDR2 SVGEGT. The CDR3 extends over 14 amino acids. V was pared by 7 bases and J by 3 bases, with 9 bases of the junction left unmatched.

The chain joins TRBV7-2 to TRBJ1-2, with 8 bases lining up with TRBD1. This CDR3 spans 14 amino acids. The V and J ends lost 5 bases and 8 bases, in that order; junction bases with no gene match: 10. The germline CDR1 and CDR2 sequences are SGHTA and FQGNSA. The CDR3 bases are TGTGCCAGCAGCCCGGACAGGGCCCTAGGAGGCTACACCTTC. Translated: CASSPDRALGGYTF.

The J gene is TRBJ2-1, the V gene TRBV6-5, with D tentatively TRBD1 or TRBD2 (6 bases each). Deletions cut 0 bases from V and 7 bases from J, with 13 bases between. The germline CDR1 and CDR2 sequences are MNHEY and SVGAGI. This CDR3 comprises 15 residues. The CDR3 protein is CASSYSAGAGNEQFF. CDR3 coding DNA: TGTGCCAGCAGTTACTCCGCAGGGGCGGGAAATGAGCAGTTCTTC.

This clonotype was counted only a few times. Relative to the germline gene, one junction end is altered; a read error may explain this. The rearrangement uses TRBV15 and TRBJ2-7; TRBD1 matches 8 bases. CDR3 length equals 14 residues. CDR1 is LNHNV, CDR2 YYDKDF, per germline (reference sequence). The CDR3 DNA is TGTGCCACCAGCGGAGACAGGGGTTCCTACGAGCAGTACTTC. Translated: CATSGDRGSYEQYF.

This clonotype was recorded a few times. J is TRBJ2-2 and V is TRBV29-1, with 9 bases identical to TRBD2. Germline V gene data show CDR1 as SQVTM and CDR2 as ANQGSEA. This CDR3 comprises 19 residues. The trim removed 2 bases at V and 6 bases at J, leaving 19 bases unmatched. The CDR3 protein is CSVEFLGGLSGRLAGELFF. CDR3 nucleotides: TGCAGCGTTGAATTTTTGGGAGGTTTAAGCGGGAGGCTAGCCGGGGAGCTGTTTTTT.

The CDR3 loop reads CASRQTTWTSGRTHEQFF. The CDR3 region has the DNA TGTGCCAGCAGACAAACAACCTGGACTAGCGGGAGGACACATGAGCAGTTCTTC. The chain has TRBV7-9 and TRBJ2-1, with TRBD2 matching 14 bases. The CDR3 contains 18 residues. The germline V gene has CDR1 SEHNR and CDR2 FQNEAQ (reference sequence). Germline trimming cut 6 bases from V and 8 bases from J; bases unmatched to any gene: 15.

The chain is built from TRBV20-1 and TRBJ2-3; tentative D call: TRBD1 (5 bases). V was pared by 6 bases and J by 1 base, with 17 bases between. The CDR3 consists of 15 residues. The V gene's germline CDR1 is DFQATT and CDR2 SNEGSKA (reference sequence). CDR3 sequence reads: CSALTNRTRTDTQYF. CDR3 DNA: TGCAGTGCGTTAACCAACAGGACCCGCACAGATACGCAGTATTTT.

V and J are TRBV12-3 or TRBV12-4 and TRBJ1-2; a possible D gene is TRBD1 (5 bases). Trimming took off 6 bases at V and 1 base at J, with 18 bases between the two ends. The CDR3 length is 16 residues. This chain's CDR3 is CASSPTSTVFNYGYTF. The CDR3 DNA sequence: TGTGCCAGCAGCCCTACTTCGACAGTGTTTAACTATGGCTACACCTTC.

There are many counts of this clonotype. CDR3 sequence: CASSLAAGGAQYF. CDR3 DNA: TGTGCCAGCAGCTTAGCCGCCGGTGGGGCCCAGTACTTC. J is TRBJ2-5 and V is TRBV7-9; D not certain. From germline, CDR1 is SEHNR and CDR2 FQNEAQ (reference sequence). V lost 0 bases, J lost 9 bases, and 11 bases lay in between. This CDR3 spans 13 amino acids.

Regarding this clonotype: This could be a read error, since a much larger clone is one nucleotide away. The V and J genes are TRBV28 and TRBJ1-2; D call uncertain. The germline CDR1 and CDR2 sequences are MDHEN and SYDVKM. This CDR3 is built from 13 residues. With 8 bases removed from V and 4 bases from J, the gap between germline ends came to 14 bases. CDR3 sequence (DNA): TGTGCCAGCGGTCCATCCGGAAGCTATGGCTACACCTTC. The encoded protein is CASGPSGSYGYTF.